The 21 T cell receptor beta chains below come from one sample, sequenced in a study of identical twins. TCRdb reanalysed the 5' RACE reads using MiXCR and keeps one entry per CDR3 protein. The profile shows hundreds of thousands of distinct CDR3 sequences, 6.5% to 8.5% of them singletons. In addition, the sample was reused for a study of yellow fever vaccine responses in identical twins.

The sequenced sample consisted of memory (CD45RO+) T cells sorted from blood. The source is a woman aged 18-29 years in good health.

In this sample, this clonotype turned up a few times. The chain employs TRBV7-2 and TRBJ1-2; 7 positions agree with TRBD1. There are 15 residues in the CDR3. Germline CDR1 and CDR2: SGHTA and FQGNSA. J lost 1 base, V lost 5 bases, and 7 bases had no gene match. The CDR3 loop reads CASSLTGTDNYGYTF. The CDR3 DNA is TGTGCCAGCAGCCTAACCGGGACAGATAACTATGGCTACACCTTC.

Ten or more counts support this clonotype. V and J are TRBV5-1 and TRBJ2-1; 8 bases fit TRBD2. Germline V gene lookup returns CDR1 SGHRS and CDR2 YFSETQ. The J segment lost 7 bases and the V segment lost 4 bases, leaving 7 bases of the junction unmatched. The CDR3 is made up of 14 amino acids. The CDR3 region has the DNA TGCGCCAGCAGCCCATCTGGGACTAGTAATGAGCAGTTCTTC. Amino acids: CASSPSGTSNEQFF.

This rearrangement joins TRBV5-6 to TRBJ2-5, with 7 positions matching TRBD1. Germline trimming cut 2 bases from V and 7 bases from J; bases unmatched to any gene: 11. Germline CDR1 SGHDT, CDR2 YYEEEE. The CDR3 extends over 15 amino acids. CDR3 bases: TGTGCCAGCAGCTTCGGGGAGCGACAGGGCGGGACCCAGTACTTC. Translating it yields CASSFGERQGGTQYF.

This clonotype was seen only a few times. The chain uses TRBV9 and TRBJ2-1, with D possibly matching TRBD2 (7 bases). Trimming took off 2 bases at V and 7 bases at J, with 19 bases between the two ends. Germline CDR1 SGDLS, CDR2 YYNGEE. The CDR3 loop spans 16 amino acids. The CDR3 is CASSVGGGRSGNEQFF. For the CDR3, the DNA is TGTGCCAGCAGCGTTGGGGGCGGGAGATCTGGGAATGAGCAGTTCTTC.

At least ten counts were recorded for this clonotype. The chain couples TRBV7-2 to TRBJ1-3; D not certain. The CDR3 spans 13 residues. Trimming took 4 bases from V and 4 from J, leaving 8 bases between them. Germline CDR1 and CDR2: SGHTA and FQGNSA. The CDR3 region has the DNA TGTGCCAGCAGCTCCCCTCCAGGAAACACCATATATTTT. It translates to CASSSPPGNTIYF.

This clonotype was observed a handful of times. The rearrangement links TRBV19 to TRBJ2-5; 7 bases are a match to TRBD2. CDR1 LNHDA and CDR2 SQIVND come from the germline V gene (reference sequence). The CDR3 runs to 14 residues. After removal of 6 bases from V and 2 bases from J, the junction contained 6 bases not matched to a gene. CDR3 sequence reads: CASRKGTKQETQYF. In nucleotides, the CDR3 is TGTGCCAGTAGGAAAGGGACTAAACAAGAGACCCAGTACTTC.

The CDR3 DNA is TGTGCCAGCAGTGTTTTCGAGCAGTACTTC. Residues: CASSVFEQYF. The chain employs TRBV2 and TRBJ2-7; D gene ambiguous. V was cut by 4 bases and J by 6 bases, with 4 bases left in between. The CDR3 is 10 residues long. Germline V gene lookup returns CDR1 SNHLY and CDR2 FYNNEI.

This clonotype turned up a few times. The genes are TRBV30 and TRBJ1-1; D is unresolved. V was pared by 2 bases and J by 0 bases, with 7 bases between. The CDR3 is 13 amino acids. Looked up from germline, CDR1 is GTSNPN and CDR2 is SVGIG (reference sequence). CDR3 nucleotides: TGTGCCTGGAGTTTTAACATGAACACTGAAGCTTTCTTT. Amino acid sequence: CAWSFNMNTEAFF.

The table lists this clonotype with a few counts. The chain links TRBV12-3 or TRBV12-4 to TRBJ2-6; D uncertain. CDR3 length equals 15 residues. The V and J ends lost 5 bases and 0 bases respectively, with 8 bases between them. CDR3 amino acids: CASSRRSSGANVLTF. The CDR3 bases are TGTGCCAGCAGTCGACGGAGCTCTGGGGCCAACGTCCTGACTTTC.

This clonotype was detected a few times. This chain uses TRBV7-2 with TRBJ2-5; TRBD1 matches 8 bases. V shed 5 bases, J shed 4 bases, and the junction held 6 bases outside the gene matches. The CDR3 runs to 14 residues. Germline loops: CDR1 SGHTA, CDR2 FQGNSA. The chain's CDR3 is CASSRPGGVETQYF. CDR3 coding DNA: TGTGCCAGCAGCCGTCCAGGGGGCGTAGAGACCCAGTACTTC.

This clonotype was observed at least ten times. The chain combines TRBV12-3 or TRBV12-4 with TRBJ2-5, with 7 bases that match TRBD1. This CDR3 region has 15 residues. V gave up 3 bases and J gave up 5 bases; unmatched junction bases: 9. CDR3 coding DNA: TGTGCCAGCAGTTTCCTCGGACAGGCCGGGGAGACCCAGTACTTC. Its protein is CASSFLGQAGETQYF.

This clonotype has only a few counts. The CDR3, as DNA: TGTGCCAGCAGAGGACTAGCGGGAGGGCGAAGTGTCTACGAGCAGTACTTC. Its translation is CASRGLAGGRSVYEQYF. The chain employs TRBV28 and TRBJ2-7; 15 positions agree with TRBD2. Per the germline V gene, CDR1 is MDHEN and CDR2 is SYDVKM. The CDR3 has 17 amino acids. V trimming: 6 bases; J trimming: 3 bases; junction bases outside the gene matches: 9.

This clonotype was seen many times. The V call is TRBV20-1, the J call TRBJ2-2, with 11 nucleotides matching TRBD2. The CDR3 consists of 17 residues. Germline values: CDR1 DFQATT, CDR2 SNEGSKA (reference sequence). With V trimmed by 8 bases and J by 8 bases, 19 bases remained unmatched. The CDR3: CSMRSDGTSGKGGELFF. The CDR3 nucleotides read TGCAGTATGCGGTCGGACGGGACTAGCGGAAAAGGGGGGGAGCTGTTTTTT.

This clonotype was detected only a few times. The rearrangement uses TRBV20-1 and TRBJ2-5; 13 bases agree with TRBD2. The ends lost 5 bases at V and 2 bases at J; junction bases unmatched: 14. Germline loops: CDR1 DFQATT, CDR2 SNEGSKA (reference sequence). The CDR3 spans 18 residues. The CDR3 nucleotides read TGCAGTGCTGGAAAGGGACTAGCGGGAAAACGAGCACAAGAGACCCAGTACTTC. Translation: CSAGKGLAGKRAQETQYF.

The V call is TRBV5-1, the J call TRBJ1-4; 9 bases fit TRBD1. CDR3 size: 14 residues. Germline V CDR1 and CDR2: SGHRS, YFSETQ. V trimming: 4 bases; J trimming: 5 bases; junction bases outside the gene matches: 3. The CDR3 is CASSQGTGNEKLFF. The CDR3 coding sequence is TGCGCCAGCAGCCAAGGGACAGGGAATGAAAAACTGTTTTTT.

This clonotype was seen ten or more times. The chain links TRBV7-2 to TRBJ2-1; 9 bases line up with TRBD1. The CDR3 length is 16 residues. The germline V gene encodes CDR1 SGHTA and CDR2 FQGNSA. The J segment lost 3 bases and the V segment lost 0 bases, leaving 3 bases of the junction unmatched. The CDR3 DNA reads TGTGCCAGCAGCTTAGCTGGGACAGGGTACTACAATGAGCAGTTCTTC. It codes for CASSLAGTGYYNEQFF.

This clonotype was detected only a few times. The V call is TRBV2, the J call TRBJ2-1, with D uncertain. The V and J ends lost 3 bases and 4 bases respectively, with 13 bases between them. CDR3 size: 15 residues. Germline loops: CDR1 SNHLY, CDR2 FYNNEI. The CDR3, as DNA: TGTGCCAGCAGTGAGACGCTACTCATTTACAATGAGCAGTTCTTC. Translated, it gives CASSETLLIYNEQFF.

The chain has TRBV3-1 and TRBJ2-5; weak D call: TRBD1 (5 bases). Deletions cut 4 bases from V and 5 bases from J, with 14 bases between. Germline CDR1 and CDR2: LGHDT and YNNKEL (reference sequence). CDR3 size: 14 residues. CDR3 nucleotide sequence: TGTGCCAGCAGCCCATCCCAGGGTTCGGAGACCCAGTACTTC. Translated: CASSPSQGSETQYF.

This chain uses TRBV7-9 with TRBJ2-5; D not resolved. CDR3 length: 16 residues. V dropped 6 bases and J dropped 3 bases, with 20 bases sitting between them. Germline assignment: CDR1 SEHNR and CDR2 FQNEAQ (reference sequence). CDR3 sequence (DNA): TGTGCCAGCAGACCCACCACTGGGAAAGGAGAAGAGACCCAGTACTTC. Residues: CASRPTTGKGEETQYF.

DNA for the CDR3: TGCAGTGCCGTACACCTAACAGGGAACTATGGCTACACCTTC. It translates to CSAVHLTGNYGYTF. The genes are TRBV20-1 and TRBJ1-2, with D maybe TRBD1 (6 bases). The CDR3 has 14 amino acids. Germline CDR1 and CDR2: DFQATT and SNEGSKA (reference sequence). V dropped 6 bases and J dropped 2 bases, with 16 bases sitting between them.

This clonotype was detected only a few times. CDR3 sequence: CASREVAGYTDTQYF. The CDR3 DNA reads TGTGCCAGCAGGGAGGTTGCGGGGTACACAGATACGCAGTATTTT. V and J are TRBV2 and TRBJ2-3; a possible D gene is TRBD2 (6 bases). CDR1 and CDR2 from the germline V gene are SNHLY and FYNNEI. The CDR3 length is 15 residues. V dropped 6 bases and J dropped 2 bases, with 15 bases sitting between them. The full variable domain, completed using reference TRBV2 and TRBJ2-3, is EPEVTQTPSHQVTQMGQEVILRCVPISNHLYFYWYRQILGQKVEFLVSFYNNEISEKSEIFDDQFSVERPDGSNFTLKIRSTKLEDSAMYFCASREVAGYTDTQYFGPGTRLTVL.